The 2 T cell receptor beta chains below were found in one sample sequenced in a study of naive and memory T cell subsets. General study findings and limits: Especially in CD8 cells, naive repertoires contained a few larger clonotypes, possibly CD45RA-re-expressing memory cells.

The beta constant-region primer was an equimolar mix of two oligonucleotides covering TRBC1 and TRBC2. Ligated cDNA was amplified by four rounds of PCR with nested alpha and beta constant-region primers and SP2. TCRdb ran MiXCR on the UMI-ligation and nested PCR reads and lists one entry per CDR3 protein. Of more than 95,000 distinct CDR3 sequences detected, 13% to 15% appear once; the ten largest clones hold roughly 3.1%. Their recognized antigens are unknown. The specimen sequenced was naive CD8+ T cells from blood. These receptors were collected from a human donor in good health.

The rearrangement links TRBV4-3 to TRBJ2-7; D unresolved. The V gene's germline CDR1 is LGHNA and CDR2 YSLEER. V was pared by 0 bases and J by 2 bases, with 8 bases between. There are 14 residues in the CDR3. CDR3 coding DNA: TGCGCCAGCAGCCAAGATATTGGTACCTACGAGCAGTACTTC. This encodes CASSQDIGTYEQYF.

CDR3 residues: CASSIFGGGRENGYTF. The CDR3 DNA is TGTGCCAGTAGTATCTTCGGCGGGGGCAGGGAGAATGGCTACACCTTC. The V gene is TRBV19, the J gene TRBJ1-2, with D perhaps TRBD1 (6 bases). Trimming pared 3 bases from V and 6 bases from J, leaving 20 bases between. CDR3 size: 16 residues. Germline assignment: CDR1 LNHDA and CDR2 SQIVND (reference sequence).